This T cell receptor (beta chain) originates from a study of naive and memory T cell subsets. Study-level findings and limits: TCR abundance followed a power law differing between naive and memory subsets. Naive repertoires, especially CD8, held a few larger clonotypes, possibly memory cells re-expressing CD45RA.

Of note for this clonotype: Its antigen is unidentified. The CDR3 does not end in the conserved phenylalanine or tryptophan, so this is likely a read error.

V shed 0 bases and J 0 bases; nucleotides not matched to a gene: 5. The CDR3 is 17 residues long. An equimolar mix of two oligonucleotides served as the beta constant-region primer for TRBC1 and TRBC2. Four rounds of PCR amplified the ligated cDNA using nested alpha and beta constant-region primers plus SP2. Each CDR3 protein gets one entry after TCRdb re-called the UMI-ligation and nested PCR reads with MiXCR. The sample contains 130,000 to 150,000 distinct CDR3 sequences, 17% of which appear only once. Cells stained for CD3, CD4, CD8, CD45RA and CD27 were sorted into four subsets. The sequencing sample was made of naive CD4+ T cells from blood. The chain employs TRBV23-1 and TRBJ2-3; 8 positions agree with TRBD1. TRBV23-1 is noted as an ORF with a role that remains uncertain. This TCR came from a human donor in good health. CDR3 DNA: TGCGCCAGCAGTCAATCCTTTGGACAGGGTAGCACAGATACGCAGTATTTG. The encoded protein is CASSQSFGQGSTDTQYL.